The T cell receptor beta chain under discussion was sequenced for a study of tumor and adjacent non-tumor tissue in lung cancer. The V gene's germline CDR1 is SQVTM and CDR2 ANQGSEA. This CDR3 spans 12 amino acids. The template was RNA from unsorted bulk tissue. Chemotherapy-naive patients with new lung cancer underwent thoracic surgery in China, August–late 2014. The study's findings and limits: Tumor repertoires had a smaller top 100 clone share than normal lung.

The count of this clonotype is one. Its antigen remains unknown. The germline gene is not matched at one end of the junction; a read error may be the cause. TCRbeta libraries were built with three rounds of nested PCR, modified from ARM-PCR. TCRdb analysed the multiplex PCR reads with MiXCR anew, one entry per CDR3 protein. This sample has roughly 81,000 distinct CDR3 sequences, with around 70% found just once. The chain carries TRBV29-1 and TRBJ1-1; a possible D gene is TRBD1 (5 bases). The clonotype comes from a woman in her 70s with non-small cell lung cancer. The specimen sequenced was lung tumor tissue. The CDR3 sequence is CSVMGGFGESFF. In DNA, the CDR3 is TGTAGCGTTATGGGGGGGTTTGGTGAATCTTTCTTT.